This is a list of T cell receptor beta chains from one sample in a study of T cells in Graves' hyperthyroidism and ophthalmopathy. TCRdb re-analysed the multiplex PCR reads in MiXCR, keeping a single row per CDR3 protein. The sample yields hundreds of thousands of distinct CDR3 sequences, over 15% seen once. Sequencing was done on a sample of blood. These TCRs come from a woman aged 45-60 years with Graves' hyperthyroidism that later progressed to Graves' ophthalmopathy. The CDR3 runs from the conserved cysteine through the conserved F or W. A D gene is named only where the DNA matches it firmly. Clone size is not always given. Where it is, it says once, few, many or a class for expanded clones.

TRBV20-1	-	TRBJ2-5	many	TGCAGTGCCGAGAAGTACCAAGAGACCCAGTACTTC	CSAEKYQETQYF
TRBV7-9	-	TRBJ2-1	few	TGTGCCAGCAGCAACGATGGGTTCACGTCGTTCAATGAGCAGTTCTTC	CASSNDGFTSFNEQFF
TRBV2	-	TRBJ2-4	many	TGTGCCAGCAGTGCAGAGGCCAAAAACATTCAGTACTTC	CASSAEAKNIQYF
TRBV5-1	-	TRBJ1-1	many	TGCGCCAGCAGCACGACGGAGGACACTGAAGCTTTCTTT	CASSTTEDTEAFF
TRBV19	TRBD2	TRBJ2-5	-	TGTGCCAATCTAGCGGGGGACCTCCAAGAGACCCAGTACTTC	CANLAGDLQETQYF
TRBV18	-	TRBJ1-1	many	TGTGCCAGCTCACCTATCCAGGACACTGAAGCTTTCTTT	CASSPIQDTEAFF
TRBV3-1	-	TRBJ2-1	many	TGTGCCAGCAGCCAAGATTTAGGGCAGGGGTTCAATGAGCAGTTCTTC	CASSQDLGQGFNEQFF
TRBV12-3/TRBV12-4	TRBD2	TRBJ2-1	many	TGTGCCAGCAGAAGGAGCGGGGAGTACAATGAGCAGTTCTTC	CASRRSGEYNEQFF
TRBV30	-	TRBJ2-5	-	TGTGCCTCCGATCCGGGAGAGACCCAGTACTTC	CASDPGETQYF
TRBV30	-	TRBJ1-1	-	TGTGCCTGGAAGTCGACAAGCAACACTGAAGCTTTCTTT	CAWKSTSNTEAFF
TRBV6-2/TRBV6-3	-	TRBJ1-5	-	TGTGCCAGCAGTTACGTAGGGATCTATCTGCCCCAGCATTTT	CASSYVGIYLPQHF
TRBV5-1	-	TRBJ1-1	many	TGCGCCAGCAGCTTGGTCGTGGGGACTGAAGCTTTCTTT	CASSLVVGTEAFF
TRBV5-1	TRBD1	TRBJ1-4	few	TGCGCCAGCAGAGCGAGCCAGGGGGACTATTCTAATGAAAAACTGTTTTTT	CASRASQGDYSNEKLFF
TRBV5-8	-	TRBJ2-1	many	TGTGCCAGCAGCTTGGCTACCAACGCTGGGGTGGCCCATGAGCAGTTCTTC	CASSLATNAGVAHEQFF
TRBV9	TRBD2	TRBJ2-1	-	TGTGCCAGCGGTCAGTACGACCAGGGAGGGAATGAGCAGTTCTTC	CASGQYDQGGNEQFF